The 25 T cell receptor beta chains below all came from one sample that was sequenced in a study of shared clonotypes between healthy human individuals. Generated by immunoSEQ multiplex PCR, the TCRdb table keeps only in-frame clones and is missing some. The profile shows about 2.2 million clones, around 93% of them singletons. Naive CD8 isolation took CD45RO-negative cells positively selected for CCR7 and excluded terminally differentiated effector memory CD45RA+ cells. The source material was naive CD8+ T cells from PBMCs. These TCRs come from a man between 18 and 35 years old in good health. Some clones in this sample may be carry-over from other donors' samples.

As DNA, the CDR3 is TGTGCCAGCAGTTACTCGAGGCTAGTGGGCTACGAGCAGTACTTC. It yields the protein CASSYSRLVGYEQYF. The rearrangement joins TRBV6-6 to TRBJ2-7; D is uncertain. The V end was cut by 0 bases, the J end by 3 bases, with 12 bases between. Germline values: CDR1 MNHNY, CDR2 SVGAGI (reference sequence). The CDR3 has 15 residues.

This sequence joins TRBV19 and TRBJ2-7, with 7 nucleotides matching TRBD1. This CDR3 region has 17 residues. V shed 3 bases and J 2 bases; nucleotides not matched to a gene: 13. Germline V gene sequence: CDR1 LNHDA, CDR2 SQIVND (reference sequence). The CDR3 DNA follows: TGTGCCAGTAGTATGTGGACAGGTCCGGGATTAACCTACGAGCAGTACTTC. Translation gives CASSMWTGPGLTYEQYF.

This clone was seen a single time. The CDR3 sequence: CASSGPGHTYEQYF. As DNA, the CDR3 is TGTGCCAGCAGCGGACCGGGCCATACATACGAGCAGTACTTC. This chain uses TRBV9 with TRBJ2-7; D gene uncertain. The germline CDR1 and CDR2 sequences are SGDLS and YYNGEE. V lost 3 bases and J 4 bases, leaving 14 bases between the germline ends. The CDR3 is made up of 14 amino acids.

The chain is built from TRBV27 and TRBJ2-3; 11 nucleotides match TRBD2. With V trimmed by 8 bases and J by 2 bases, 12 bases remained unmatched. Germline loops: CDR1 MNHEY, CDR2 SMNVEV (reference sequence). This CDR3 spans 17 amino acids. This chain's CDR3 is CASCRLLAGGFTDTQYF. Written as DNA, the CDR3 is TGTGCCAGCTGCAGACTCTTAGCGGGAGGGTTCACAGATACGCAGTATTTT.

The chain links TRBV28 to TRBJ2-7; maybe TRBD1 (5 bases). Trimming took off 2 bases at V and 4 bases at J, with 15 bases between the two ends. This CDR3 is built from 15 residues. Per the germline V gene, CDR1 is MDHEN and CDR2 is SYDVKM. The CDR3 loop is CASSLIQGSEYEQYF. CDR3 DNA sequence: TGTGCCAGCAGTTTAATCCAGGGTAGTGAGTACGAGCAGTACTTC. The full variable domain, in which reference TRBV28 and TRBJ2-7 provide the parts outside the CDR3, is DVKVTQSSRYLVKRTGEKVFLECVQDMDHENMFWYRQDPGLGLRLIYFSYDVKMKEKGDIPEGYSVSREKKERFSLILESASTNQTSMYLCASSLIQGSEYEQYFGPGTRLTVT.

The chain has TRBV28 and TRBJ1-5; TRBD1 might be the D (6 bases). Trimming removed 6 bases from V and 4 bases from J, with 16 bases in between. This CDR3 is 15 amino acids long. Germline CDR1 reads MDHEN; CDR2 reads SYDVKM. This CDR3 reads CASSSRQARNQPQHF. In DNA, the CDR3 is TGTGCCAGCAGCTCAAGACAGGCCCGGAATCAGCCCCAGCATTTT.

The chain employs TRBV7-2 and TRBJ2-3; 9 bases match TRBD2. Germline values: CDR1 SGHTA, CDR2 FQGNSA. The ends lost 3 bases at V and 7 bases at J; junction bases unmatched: 11. CDR3 size: 16 residues. CDR3 sequence: CASSFSRAGGIYTQYF. Written as DNA, the CDR3 is TGTGCCAGCAGCTTCTCCCGAGCGGGAGGAATATATACGCAGTATTTT. The whole variable domain, filled in from reference TRBV7-2 and TRBJ2-3, reads GAGVSQSPSNKVTEKGKDVELRCDPISGHTALYWYRQSLGQGLEFLIYFQGNSAPDKSGLPSDRFSAERTGGSVSTLTIQRTQQEDSAVYLCASSFSRAGGIYTQYFGPGTRLTVL.

Remarks on this clone: The same CDR3 can be traced to other DNA sequences in this sample. The chain has TRBV9 and TRBJ2-1; 9 nucleotides agree with TRBD2. The CDR3 consists of 14 residues. Per the germline V gene, CDR1 is SGDLS and CDR2 is YYNGEE. The V segment lost 6 bases and the J segment 0 bases; nucleotides outside the gene matches: 1. CDR3 sequence reads: CASTSGDSYNEQFF. The CDR3 nucleotides are TGTGCCAGCACTAGCGGGGACTCCTACAATGAGCAGTTCTTC.

The chain is built from TRBV7-5 and TRBJ2-7; the table's D call TRBD2 went unverified against the DNA. TRBV7-5 is marked as a pseudogene. The CDR3 has 11 residues. Here the CDR3 reads CVRSFLYEQYF. The DNA of the CDR3 is TGTGTCAGAAGCTTCTTATACGAGCAGTACTTC.

V is TRBV23-1 and J is TRBJ2-7; either TRBD1 or TRBD2 may fit D (5 bases each). TRBV23-1 is reported as an ORF; its role is uncertain. Deletions cut 11 bases from V and 5 bases from J, with 13 bases between. The CDR3 contains 11 residues. This chain's CDR3 is CALHRDHEQYF. In DNA form, the CDR3 reads TGCGCCTTGCACCGGGACCACGAGCAGTACTTC.

In its sample, this clone was seen once. The chain has TRBV28 and TRBJ2-2; D is tentatively TRBD1 or TRBD2 (6 bases each). The CDR3 sequence is 17 residues long. From germline, CDR1 is MDHEN and CDR2 SYDVKM. Trimming stripped 6 bases from V and 4 bases from J, with 21 bases between. The CDR3 loop reads CASSSPVGGRGTGELFF. In DNA, the CDR3 is TGTGCCAGCAGCTCCCCCGTGGGGGGCCGGGGCACCGGGGAGCTGTTTTTT.

The rearrangement uses TRBV4-1 and TRBJ1-2; D remains ambiguous. Trimming stripped 1 base from V and 6 bases from J, with 12 bases between. Germline V gene lookup returns CDR1 MGHRA and CDR2 YSYEKL. The CDR3 runs to 14 residues. The CDR3 region is CASSQVGLINGYTF. The CDR3 DNA reads TGCGCCAGCAGCCAAGTTGGACTTATTAATGGCTACACCTTC.

The V gene is TRBV10-3, the J gene TRBJ2-1; 16 bases line up with TRBD2. CDR1 is ENHRY, CDR2 SYGVKD, per germline. The CDR3 is 16 residues long. V gave up 6 bases and J gave up 7 bases; unmatched junction bases: 6. DNA of the CDR3: TGTGCCATCAGAGACACGGGACTAGCGGGAGGGAATGAGCAGTTCTTC. Protein sequence: CAIRDTGLAGGNEQFF.

CDR3 protein: CASSFGSGTTGELFF. The CDR3 DNA sequence: TGTGCCAGCAGTTTCGGCTCGGGTACCACCGGGGAGCTGTTTTTT. The chain recombines TRBV5-6 with TRBJ2-2, with D unresolved. This CDR3 region has 15 residues. Trimming took 5 bases from V and 4 from J, leaving 15 bases between them. CDR1 and CDR2 from the germline V gene are SGHDT and YYEEEE.

Regarding this clone: This specimen includes other DNA sequences encoding the same CDR3. V and J are TRBV5-1 and TRBJ2-7; 7 bases agree with TRBD2. Looked up from germline, CDR1 is SGHRS and CDR2 is YFSETQ. V dropped 4 bases and J dropped 4; count of bases not matched to a gene: 2. The CDR3 loop spans 12 amino acids. Here the CDR3 reads CASSPGGYEQYF. In nucleotides, the CDR3 is TGCGCCAGCAGCCCGGGGGGTTACGAGCAGTACTTC.

The chain is built from TRBV21-1 and TRBJ2-2; the listed D gene, TRBD2, was not tested against the DNA. TRBV21-1 is flagged as a pseudogene. CDR3 length equals 12 residues. CDR3 protein: CASSKAGGELFF. CDR3 DNA: TGTGCCAGCAGCAAAGCCGGCGGGGAGCTGTTTTTT.

The chain joins TRBV11-2 to TRBJ2-3; TRBD1 aligns across 9 bases. From germline, CDR1 is SGHAT and CDR2 FQNNGV. This CDR3 is built from 18 residues. With 3 bases clipped from V and 2 bases from J, the junction kept 12 bases outside the gene matches. CDR3 in DNA: TGTGCCAGCAGCTTGAGGTTGGAGGACAGGGGATACACAGATACGCAGTATTTT. As protein: CASSLRLEDRGYTDTQYF.

This sequence joins TRBV28 and TRBJ2-1; TRBD2 matches 10 bases. Germline CDR1 is MDHEN and CDR2 is SYDVKM. This CDR3 region has 16 residues. With V trimmed by 6 bases and J by 0 bases, 5 bases remained unmatched. The CDR3 coding sequence is TGTGCCAGCAGCCCAAGACTAGCGGGCTCCTACAATGAGCAGTTCTTC. Amino acids: CASSPRLAGSYNEQFF.

V usage is TRBV7-2 and J usage is TRBJ2-5; D is possibly TRBD1 (6 bases). The CDR3 length is 16 residues. The V end was cut by 3 bases, the J end by 4 bases, with 18 bases between. Germline V gene lookup returns CDR1 SGHTA and CDR2 FQGNSA. Written as DNA, the CDR3 is TGTGCCAGCAGCTTCGTAATGGGGGCAGAGGGAGAGACCCAGTACTTC. It specifies CASSFVMGAEGETQYF.

The chain recombines TRBV7-2 with TRBJ1-2; D not certain. Looked up from germline, CDR1 is SGHTA and CDR2 is FQGNSA. The CDR3 contains 14 residues. The V end lost 2 bases, the J end lost 2 bases, and 9 bases lay between the germline ends. The CDR3 DNA sequence: TGTGCCAGCAGCTTATTAACCGCAAACTATGGCTACACCTTC. As protein: CASSLLTANYGYTF.

The gene calls are TRBV6-5 and TRBJ1-1; D is undetermined. Trimming removed 0 bases from V and 6 bases from J, with 17 bases in between. CDR3 length equals 16 residues. Germline CDR1 reads MNHEY; CDR2 reads SVGAGI. CDR3 bases: TGTGCCAGCAGTTACTCGACGTCTCGGGTAGACGCTGAAGCTTTCTTT. This codes for CASSYSTSRVDAEAFF.

Turning to this clone: Different DNA sequences within this sample yield the same CDR3. The chain recombines TRBV6-1 with TRBJ2-5; D might be TRBD1 or TRBD2, each matching 5 bases. V shed 3 bases and J shed 0 bases, with 14 bases lying between them. The CDR3 extends over 16 amino acids. The germline CDR1 and CDR2 sequences are MNHNS and SASEGT. The CDR3 sequence: CASSDGPGTYQETQYF. DNA for the CDR3: TGTGCCAGCAGTGACGGGCCAGGGACGTACCAAGAGACCCAGTACTTC.

CDR3 region: CASSQAGRQPQHF. CDR3 in DNA: TGCGCCAGCAGCCAAGCAGGTCGTCAGCCCCAGCATTTT. This chain uses TRBV4-1 with TRBJ1-5; D is uncertain. V was shortened by 1 base and J by 6 bases, with 7 bases between the two germline ends. The CDR3 has 13 residues. Per germline, CDR1 MGHRA and CDR2 YSYEKL.

This clone was detected only once. Other DNA sequences in this specimen translate into the identical CDR3. The genes are TRBV5-1 and TRBJ2-7; D is tentatively TRBD1 or TRBD2 (5 bases each). The CDR3 totals 11 residues. The V gene lost 4 bases and the J gene lost 6 bases, with 8 bases spanning the gap. CDR1 SGHRS and CDR2 YFSETQ come from the germline V gene. The CDR3 here is CASSPGSEQYF. Here the CDR3 DNA reads TGCGCCAGCAGCCCAGGGAGCGAGCAGTACTTC.

The chain carries TRBV10-3 and TRBJ2-7; weak D call: TRBD2 (5 bases). The CDR3 runs 16 residues. Germline V CDR1 and CDR2: ENHRY, SYGVKD. V was pared by 0 bases and J by 3 bases, with 15 bases between. In DNA form, the CDR3 reads TGTGCCATCAGTGAGTCGACTACTTCATCACACTACGAGCAGTACTTC. Protein product: CAISESTTSSHYEQYF.